What follows are 30 T cell receptor beta chains derived from one specimen sequenced in a study of shared clonotypes between healthy human individuals (dated by TCRdb to the early 2020s). CD8 naive samples were obtained by positive selection for CCR7 among CD45RO-negative cells, yielding a CD45RA+CCR7+ population from which TemRA cells were excluded. The library was built by means of the immunoSEQ multiplex PCR assay. TCRdb stores this immuneACCESS table with in-frame sequences only. Part of the clones is absent; in the studies checked, under half of the shortfall reflects unresolved V genes, and no reason is known for the rest. The sample has about 2 million clones on record, roughly 94% of them singletons. The ten most abundant clones make up about 1.1% of the sample. Material for sequencing was naive CD8+ T cells sorted from blood. The cell subset or site label corresponds to: CD45RA+CCR7+. The receptor set was obtained from a man aged 18-30 years in good health.

J is TRBJ2-1 and V is TRBV27, with a tentative D call TRBD2 (6 bases). The CDR3 has 15 residues. CDR1 is MNHEY and CDR2 is SMNVEV in the germline V gene (reference sequence). V gave up 3 bases and J gave up 2 bases, with 11 bases separating them. CDR3 sequence reads: CASSLVGSTYNEQFF. The DNA for the CDR3 is TGTGCCAGCAGTTTGGTCGGGAGTACCTACAATGAGCAGTTCTTC.

This clone came up once. The chain carries TRBV14 and TRBJ1-5; tentative D call: TRBD1 (5 bases). Germline CDR1 SGHDN, CDR2 FVKESK. The CDR3 runs to 19 residues. V lost 1 base and J 10 bases, leaving 29 bases between the germline ends. CDR3 DNA sequence: TGTGCCAGCAGCCAAGTCTCTCGGGACTCACGTATAGCAATCAAACCCCAGCATTTT. Protein: CASSQVSRDSRIAIKPQHF. The variable domain in full, completed from reference TRBV14 and TRBJ1-5, reads EAGVTQFPSHSVIEKGQTVTLRCDPISGHDNLYWYRRVMGKEIKFLLHFVKESKQDESGMPNNRFLAERTGGTYSTLKVQPAELEDSGVYFCASSQVSRDSRIAIKPQHFGDGTRLSIL.

The genes are TRBV9 and TRBJ1-2; D is uncertain. Germline-derived CDR1 and CDR2 are SGDLS and YYNGEE. V shed 2 bases and J shed 8 bases, with 19 bases lying between them. The CDR3 is 15 amino acids. The CDR3 is CASSVADGPLGGYTF. DNA of the CDR3: TGTGCCAGCAGCGTGGCAGACGGGCCCTTGGGGGGCTACACCTTC.

V usage is TRBV28 and J usage is TRBJ1-1; weak D call: TRBD1 (5 bases). The V gene lost 2 bases and the J gene lost 3 bases, with 7 bases spanning the gap. From germline, CDR1 is MDHEN and CDR2 SYDVKM. This CDR3 contains 13 residues. The CDR3 spells CASSLGADTEAFF. The CDR3 DNA sequence: TGTGCCAGCAGTTTAGGGGCGGACACTGAAGCTTTCTTT.

This rearrangement joins TRBV12-5 to TRBJ1-6, with D possibly matching TRBD1 (6 bases). The germline gives CDR1 LGHNT, CDR2 FRNRAP. There are 16 residues in the CDR3. The V end lost 6 bases, the J end lost 2 bases, and 14 bases lay between the germline ends. In DNA form, the CDR3 reads TGTGCTAGTGGCCGCTCGGACAGTCCCTATAATTCACCCCTCCACTTT. It yields the protein CASGRSDSPYNSPLHF.

The rearrangement joins TRBV2 to TRBJ1-4, with 10 bases lining up with TRBD1. Germline V gene data show CDR1 as SNHLY and CDR2 as FYNNEI. V dropped 6 bases and J dropped 7; count of bases not matched to a gene: 8. This CDR3 has 15 residues. CDR3: CASRAGTGAGEKLFF. For the CDR3, the DNA is TGTGCCAGCAGGGCCGGGACAGGGGCAGGTGAAAAACTGTTTTTT.

The chain couples TRBV4-1 to TRBJ2-7, with 7 bases identical to TRBD1. The CDR3 is 14 residues long. Per the germline V gene, CDR1 is MGHRA and CDR2 is YSYEKL. The V and J ends lost 3 bases and 1 base, in that order; junction bases with no gene match: 3. The CDR3 nucleotides read TGCGCCAGCAGCCAGAAGGACAGGTCCTACGAGCAGTACTTC. The encoded protein is CASSQKDRSYEQYF.

V and J are TRBV6-6 and TRBJ2-7; possibly TRBD1 or TRBD2 for D (5 bases each). The germline gives CDR1 MNHNY, CDR2 SVGAGI (reference sequence). V dropped 0 bases and J dropped 0 bases, with 12 bases sitting between them. The CDR3 contains 16 residues. The CDR3: CASSYSFGTSSYEQYF. In DNA form, the CDR3 reads TGTGCCAGCAGTTACTCGTTCGGGACGAGCTCCTACGAGCAGTACTTC.

The gene calls are TRBV9 and TRBJ1-2, with D tentatively TRBD1 (5 bases). The germline CDR1 and CDR2 sequences are SGDLS and YYNGEE. This CDR3 region has 16 residues. Trimming removed 3 bases at V and 8 bases at J, with 23 bases between. The CDR3 nucleotides are TGTGCCAGCAGCGCCGAGCCAGGGATCCCGTTCTGGGGCTACACCTTC. This gives the protein CASSAEPGIPFWGYTF.

V and J are TRBV6-5 and TRBJ1-2; no firm D call. The CDR3 is 13 amino acids. Between the trimmed V and J ends, which lost 4 bases and 5 bases, there was a span of 11 bases. Germline V gene lookup returns CDR1 MNHEY and CDR2 SVGAGI. Here the CDR3 DNA reads TGTGCCAGCAGTTCGGGGATAGGGTATGGCTACACCTTC. It is translated as CASSSGIGYGYTF.

The V and J genes are TRBV9 and TRBJ1-1; 7 nucleotides line up with TRBD1. V shed 3 bases and J 3 bases; nucleotides not matched to a gene: 5. Germline CDR1 is SGDLS and CDR2 is YYNGEE. This CDR3 has 14 amino acids. The CDR3 DNA reads as TGTGCCAGCAGCGCCTCTGACAGGGACACTGAAGCTTTCTTT. Protein product: CASSASDRDTEAFF. The whole variable domain, remainder taken from reference TRBV9 and TRBJ1-1, is DSGVTQTPKHLITATGQRVTLRCSPRSGDLSVYWYQQSLDQGLQFLIQYYNGEERAKGNILERFSAQQFPDLHSELNLSSLELGDSALYFCASSASDRDTEAFFGQGTRLTVV.

In this sample, this clone turned up once. This chain connects TRBV13 to TRBJ1-1; 7 positions match TRBD1. The CDR3 has 12 amino acids. The germline CDR1 and CDR2 sequences are PRHDT and FYEKMQ (reference sequence). With V trimmed by 8 bases and J by 3 bases, 3 bases remained unmatched. CDR3 sequence reads: CASSQGDTEAFF. CDR3 nucleotide sequence: TGTGCCAGCTCTCAGGGGGACACTGAAGCTTTCTTT.

V is TRBV6-6 and J is TRBJ1-1; D uncertain. V lost 4 bases to trimming and J lost 2 bases, with 8 bases between them. In germline, CDR1 is MNHNY, CDR2 SVGAGI (reference sequence). This CDR3 comprises 13 residues. This chain's CDR3 is CASSSATNTEAFF. The DNA of the CDR3 is TGTGCCAGCAGTTCGGCAACTAACACTGAAGCTTTCTTT.

This chain connects TRBV6-5 to TRBJ2-7; 8 bases map to TRBD2. Germline CDR1 and CDR2: MNHEY and SVGAGI. With 6 bases clipped from V and 2 bases from J, the junction kept 9 bases outside the gene matches. CDR3 length: 15 amino acids. The CDR3 DNA reads as TGTGCCAGCAGCTACACTAGCGGACTAACCTACGAGCAGTACTTC. Translating it yields CASSYTSGLTYEQYF.

The gene calls are TRBV20-1 and TRBJ1-1; TRBD1 matches 7 bases. The CDR3 length is 11 residues. Germline trimming cut 5 bases from V and 4 bases from J; bases unmatched to any gene: 1. Per the germline V gene, CDR1 is DFQATT and CDR2 is SNEGSKA (reference sequence). As DNA, the CDR3 is TGCAGTGCTCAGGGGGTCACTGAAGCTTTCTTT. Its translation: CSAQGVTEAFF.

The rearrangement uses TRBV5-4 and TRBJ2-7, with 8 bases fitting TRBD1. Germline V gene sequence: CDR1 SGHNT, CDR2 YYREEE (reference sequence). This CDR3 spans 14 amino acids. Losses at the gene ends were 4 bases for V and 2 bases for J; bases not matched to a gene: 5. This CDR3 is CASSQGTGAYEQYF. CDR3 DNA: TGTGCCAGCAGCCAAGGGACAGGAGCCTACGAGCAGTACTTC.

The chain joins TRBV9 to TRBJ2-7; tentative D call: TRBD1 (5 bases). Germline CDR1 is SGDLS and CDR2 is YYNGEE. Trimming removed 0 bases at V and 3 bases at J, with 13 bases between. The CDR3 loop spans 15 amino acids. CDR3 sequence: CASSVGAGQYYEQYF. The CDR3 DNA reads as TGTGCCAGCAGCGTAGGGGCAGGGCAGTACTACGAGCAGTACTTC.

The chain couples TRBV4-1 to TRBJ1-1; 7 bases match TRBD1. The CDR3 is 15 amino acids. From germline, CDR1 is MGHRA and CDR2 YSYEKL. J was trimmed by 5 bases and V by 1 base; bases with no gene match: 7. The CDR3 reads CASSQVTGKRTEAFF. The CDR3 nucleotides are TGCGCCAGCAGCCAAGTGACAGGGAAAAGGACTGAAGCTTTCTTT.

About this clone itself: This sample includes further DNA sequences coding for the same CDR3. The gene calls are TRBV6-1 and TRBJ2-7; TRBD2 might be the D (6 bases). Germline V gene sequence: CDR1 MNHNS, CDR2 SASEGT. V shed 1 base and J shed 2 bases, with 6 bases lying between them. The CDR3 totals 13 residues. The CDR3 DNA sequence: TGTGCCAGCAGTGAAGGGAGGGCCTACGAGCAGTACTTC. Its translation is CASSEGRAYEQYF.

This clone was counted a single time. The gene calls are TRBV7-6 and TRBJ1-5; D may be TRBD1 (5 bases). The length of the CDR3 is 13 residues. The ends were cut back, 5 bases at V and 2 bases at J, with 7 bases in the middle. Per germline, CDR1 SGHVS and CDR2 FNYEAQ. The CDR3 region is CASSKTGNQPQHF. The CDR3 DNA reads as TGTGCCAGCAGCAAGACAGGCAATCAGCCCCAGCATTTT. Full variable domain (outside the CDR3, taken from reference TRBV7-6 and TRBJ1-5): GAGVSQSPRYKVTKRGQDVALRCDPISGHVSLYWYRQALGQGPEFLTYFNYEAQQDKSGLPNDRFSAERPEGSISTLTIQRTEQRDSAMYRCASSKTGNQPQHFGDGTRLSIL.

To note about this clone: Other nucleotide sequences in the sample specify the same CDR3. This chain uses TRBV11-2 with TRBJ1-1; D is uncertain. The V end was cut by 1 base, the J end by 5 bases, with 11 bases between. CDR3 length: 14 amino acids. Germline values: CDR1 SGHAT, CDR2 FQNNGV. CDR3 DNA sequence: TGTGCCAGCAGCTTAGCGGGGTCAGGTACTGAAGCTTTCTTT. It yields the protein CASSLAGSGTEAFF.

V usage is TRBV9 and J usage is TRBJ2-5; D not certain. V lost 0 bases and J lost 0, with 12 bases in between. The CDR3 covers 16 residues. Germline CDR1 reads SGDLS; CDR2 reads YYNGEE. The CDR3 reads CASSVGVEAYQETQYF. The CDR3 DNA follows: TGTGCCAGCAGCGTAGGGGTAGAGGCCTACCAAGAGACCCAGTACTTC.

The chain employs TRBV7-9 and TRBJ2-7, with a weak D call TRBD2 (6 bases). The germline V gene has CDR1 SEHNR and CDR2 FQNEAQ (reference sequence). CDR3 size: 19 residues. V gave up 0 bases and J gave up 3 bases, with 24 bases separating them. The CDR3 coding sequence is TGTGCCAGCAGCTTAGCCAACCAATTAGAGGAGGGGTCGCACTACGAGCAGTACTTC. Protein product: CASSLANQLEEGSHYEQYF. Full variable domain (rest looked up from reference TRBV7-9 and TRBJ2-7): DTGVSQNPRHKITKRGQNVTFRCDPISEHNRLYWYRQTLGQGPEFLTYFQNEAQLEKSRLLSDRFSAERPKGSFSTLEIQRTEQGDSAMYLCASSLANQLEEGSHYEQYFGPGTRLTVT.

To note about this clone: Different DNA sequences within this sample yield the same CDR3. The chain combines TRBV27 with TRBJ2-3; D is unresolved. The V gene lost 0 bases and the J gene lost 3 bases, with 4 bases spanning the gap. CDR3 size: 13 residues. CDR1 and CDR2 from the germline V gene are MNHEY and SMNVEV (reference sequence). CDR3 in DNA: TGTGCCAGCAGTTTATCGGGGACAGATACGCAGTATTTT. It translates to CASSLSGTDTQYF.

In the case of this clone: Additional DNA sequences in this sample encode the identical CDR3. The rearrangement joins TRBV5-6 to TRBJ2-3; D unclear. The ends were cut back, 2 bases at V and 6 bases at J, with 4 bases in the middle. CDR1 and CDR2 (germline): SGHDT, YYEEEE. This CDR3 is built from 11 residues. The CDR3 nucleotides read TGTGCCAGCAGCTTTGGCGATACGCAGTATTTT. It encodes CASSFGDTQYF.

The chain uses TRBV27 and TRBJ2-4, with 9 bases aligning to TRBD2. The germline gives CDR1 MNHEY, CDR2 SMNVEV (reference sequence). The CDR3 covers 19 residues. V lost 4 bases, J lost 1 base, and 14 bases stayed unmatched. The CDR3 nucleotides read TGTGCCAGCAGTTCGTCCGGGACTAGCTTCACGTCGGCCAAAAACATTCAGTACTTC. Translating it yields CASSSSGTSFTSAKNIQYF.

The V call is TRBV19, the J call TRBJ1-4; no firm D call. Trimming stripped 3 bases from V and 0 bases from J, with 5 bases between. There are 14 residues in the CDR3. Looked up from germline, CDR1 is LNHDA and CDR2 is SQIVND (reference sequence). As DNA, the CDR3 is TGTGCCAGTAGTATCTTCGCAACTAATGAAAAACTGTTTTTT. Translation gives CASSIFATNEKLFF.

The chain is built from TRBV19 and TRBJ2-1; TRBD1 agrees at 9 bases. The germline V gene has CDR1 LNHDA and CDR2 SQIVND (reference sequence). V lost 2 bases to trimming and J lost 7 bases; unmatched junction nucleotides: 6. The CDR3 extends over 15 amino acids. This CDR3 reads CASSIWDRALNEQFF. In DNA form, the CDR3 reads TGTGCCAGTAGTATATGGGACAGGGCTTTAAATGAGCAGTTCTTC.

The V and J genes are TRBV9 and TRBJ2-7; 11 bases agree with TRBD2. CDR1 and CDR2 (germline): SGDLS, YYNGEE. V lost 5 bases, J lost 0 bases, and 7 bases stayed unmatched. The CDR3 totals 16 residues. The CDR3 is CASRGLAAPRSYEQYF. DNA of the CDR3: TGTGCCAGCAGGGGACTAGCGGCCCCCCGCTCCTACGAGCAGTACTTC.

The CDR3 loop is CASSLVPLGGGFNEQFF. In DNA form, the CDR3 reads TGTGCCAGCAGCTTAGTGCCCCTCGGCGGGGGGTTCAATGAGCAGTTCTTC. The genes are TRBV7-8 and TRBJ2-1; 8 nucleotides align to TRBD2. The V gene's germline CDR1 is SGHVS and CDR2 FQNEAQ. The CDR3 contains 17 residues. V dropped 1 base and J dropped 6; count of bases not matched to a gene: 11. The full variable domain, in which reference TRBV7-8 and TRBJ2-1 provide the parts outside the CDR3, is GAGVSQSPRYKVAKRGQDVALRCDPISGHVSLFWYQQALGQGPEFLTYFQNEAQLDKSGLPSDRFFAERPEGSVSTLKIQRTQQEDSAVYLCASSLVPLGGGFNEQFFGPGTRLTVL.